Shown below are 18 T cell receptor beta chains from a single sample sequenced in a study of Ad26.COV2.S vaccination and SARS-CoV-2 variants. Libraries were prepared by immunoSEQ multiplex PCR; TCRdb keeps only in-frame clonotypes and omits some of them. The table has some 290,000 clones, around four fifths seen once. As for treatment: some 20 received Ad26.COV2.S at low or high dose, single or two shots; several received placebo; per-sample allocation not given. It was on day 63 after the first vaccine or placebo injection that samples were taken. The source was peripheral blood, collected in a trial of Ad26.COV2.S vaccine versus placebo. These receptors came from a person between 18 and 65 years old who received the Ad26.COV2.S COVID-19 vaccine or a placebo.

The V call is TRBV3-1 (or the pseudogene TRBV3-2), the J call TRBJ2-5; tentative D call: TRBD1 (6 bases). V lost 2 bases to trimming and J lost 0 bases, with 10 bases between them. The germline CDR1 and CDR2 sequences are LGHDT and YNNKEL (reference sequence). The CDR3 spans 15 residues. The CDR3 sequence: CASSQTRQDQETQYF. The CDR3 coding sequence is TGTGCCAGCAGCCAAACCCGACAGGACCAAGAGACCCAGTACTTC.

This clone was found once. This chain uses TRBV6-6 with TRBJ1-6; perhaps TRBD1 as D (6 bases). The CDR3 contains 14 residues. Deletions cut 0 bases from V and 9 bases from J, with 9 bases between. Per germline, CDR1 MNHNY and CDR2 SVGAGI (reference sequence). CDR3 in DNA: TGTGCCAGCAGTTACTCGACAGGCGCTTCACCCCTCCACTTT. Amino acids: CASSYSTGASPLHF.

This clone was seen only once. The chain employs TRBV6-2 or TRBV6-3 and TRBJ1-1, with a weak D call TRBD1 (5 bases). Trimming stripped 5 bases from V and 0 bases from J, with 7 bases between. Germline CDR1 MNHEY, CDR2 SVGEGT. The length of the CDR3 is 13 residues. CDR3 sequence reads: CASSKGMNTEAFF. The CDR3 bases are TGTGCCAGCAGTAAGGGGATGAACACTGAAGCTTTCTTT.

This clone was picked up one time. V usage is TRBV9 and J usage is TRBJ2-2; D remains ambiguous. This CDR3 has 14 amino acids. Trimming removed 1 base at V and 2 bases at J, with 6 bases between. From germline, CDR1 is SGDLS and CDR2 YYNGEE. The CDR3 DNA reads as TGTGCCAGCAGCGTATTCCATAACACCGGGGAGCTGTTTTTT. This sequence encodes CASSVFHNTGELFF.

This rearrangement joins TRBV7-8 to TRBJ1-2; no clear D. From germline, CDR1 is SGHVS and CDR2 FQNEAQ. This CDR3 is 14 amino acids long. V was cut by 1 base and J by 4 bases, with 10 bases left in between. The CDR3 coding sequence is TGTGCCAGCAGCTTAGGGGGTGAAGGCTATGGCTACACCTTC. It yields the protein CASSLGGEGYGYTF. Complete variable domain (other parts from reference TRBV7-8 and TRBJ1-2): GAGVSQSPRYKVAKRGQDVALRCDPISGHVSLFWYQQALGQGPEFLTYFQNEAQLDKSGLPSDRFFAERPEGSVSTLKIQRTQQEDSAVYLCASSLGGEGYGYTFGSGTRLTVV.

The chain uses TRBV2 and TRBJ2-1; D is unclear. Germline V gene sequence: CDR1 SNHLY, CDR2 FYNNEI. The CDR3 runs 15 residues. V dropped 3 bases and J dropped 0 bases, with 9 bases sitting between them. CDR3 region: CASSEGMSSYNEQFF. In DNA form, the CDR3 reads TGTGCCAGCAGTGAGGGGATGAGCTCCTACAATGAGCAGTTCTTC.

V usage is TRBV7-3 and J usage is TRBJ1-2, with D possibly being TRBD1 (5 bases). The CDR3 sequence is 13 residues long. Germline-derived CDR1 and CDR2 are SGHTA and FQGTGA. Between the trimmed V and J ends, which lost 2 bases and 8 bases, there was a span of 12 bases. The DNA for the CDR3 is TGTGCCAGCAGCTTACGGGACGGAAGGGGCTACACCTTC. It translates to CASSLRDGRGYTF.

This clone came up once. CDR3 sequence reads: CASTPAGNEKLFF. The CDR3 bases are TGCGCCAGCACCCCCGCGGGGAATGAAAAACTGTTTTTT. The chain recombines TRBV5-1 with TRBJ1-4; D ambiguous. This CDR3 is 13 amino acids long. Germline V CDR1 and CDR2: SGHRS, YFSETQ. The germline V and J ends were trimmed by 6 bases and 5 bases, with 11 bases remaining between them.

This rearrangement joins TRBV7-3 to TRBJ2-2; TRBD2 matches 7 bases. Germline CDR1 is SGHTA and CDR2 is FQGTGA. The CDR3 loop spans 14 amino acids. The V and J ends lost 2 bases and 4 bases, in that order; junction bases with no gene match: 1. CDR3 region: CASSLLAGTGELFF. The DNA for the CDR3 is TGTGCCAGCAGCTTATTAGCGGGCACCGGGGAGCTGTTTTTT. Looking up the rest from reference TRBV7-3 and TRBJ2-2 gives the full variable domain: GAGVSQTPSNKVTEKGKYVELRCDPISGHTALYWYRQSLGQGPEFLIYFQGTGAADDSGLPNDRFFAVRPEGSVSTLKIQRTERGDSAVYLCASSLLAGTGELFFGEGSRLTVL.

This sequence joins TRBV27 and TRBJ2-1, with D unresolved. The germline V gene encodes CDR1 MNHEY and CDR2 SMNVEV (reference sequence). The CDR3 spans 13 residues. Trimming removed 7 bases at V and 10 bases at J, with 17 bases between. CDR3 sequence reads: CASTKNPGKEQFF. CDR3 DNA sequence: TGTGCCAGCACTAAAAATCCAGGAAAAGAGCAGTTCTTC.

The J gene is TRBJ1-2, the V gene TRBV2; 9 bases are shared with TRBD1. With 6 bases clipped from V and 6 bases from J, the junction kept 8 bases outside the gene matches. Germline assignment: CDR1 SNHLY and CDR2 FYNNEI. This CDR3 spans 14 amino acids. The CDR3 here is CASSDYRGQDGYTF. As DNA, the CDR3 is TGTGCCAGCAGCGACTACAGGGGGCAAGATGGCTACACCTTC.

This clone was observed a few times. The chain recombines TRBV7-6 with TRBJ1-4; 9 bases agree with TRBD1. Losses at the gene ends were 2 bases for V and 2 bases for J; bases not matched to a gene: 9. The CDR3 totals 18 residues. Germline CDR1 reads SGHVS; CDR2 reads FNYEAQ. CDR3 sequence: CASSLLQPDRGTNEKLFF. CDR3 DNA: TGTGCCAGCAGCTTATTGCAACCCGACAGGGGGACTAATGAAAAACTGTTTTTT.

The CDR3 DNA is TGTGCCAGCAGTTTATCACAGGCAGGGGGCTTCTCTGGGGCCAACGTCCTGACTTTC. This sequence encodes CASSLSQAGGFSGANVLTF. The chain couples TRBV27 to TRBJ2-6, with 8 bases matching TRBD1. The CDR3 length is 19 residues. The junction had 7 bases not matched to a gene; V was cut back by 0 bases and J by 0 bases. CDR1 and CDR2 from the germline V gene are MNHEY and SMNVEV (reference sequence).

This clone has only a few counts. The J gene is TRBJ1-6, the V gene TRBV28; D is unclear. Germline loops: CDR1 MDHEN, CDR2 SYDVKM. The V end lost 5 bases, the J end lost 8 bases, and 4 bases lay between the germline ends. This CDR3 is built from 11 residues. This chain's CDR3 is CASSAYSPLHF. For the CDR3, the DNA is TGTGCCAGCAGTGCCTATTCACCCCTCCACTTT.

V and J are TRBV7-2 and TRBJ2-5, with a weak D call TRBD2 (5 bases). Germline lookup yields CDR1 SGHTA and CDR2 FQGNSA. With 5 bases removed from V and 5 bases from J, the gap between germline ends came to 15 bases. The CDR3 runs 14 residues. The CDR3 is CASSRSLVRETQYF. CDR3 coding DNA: TGTGCCAGCAGCAGATCACTAGTTAGGGAGACCCAGTACTTC.

This chain connects TRBV5-4 to TRBJ1-2; 7 bases match TRBD1. The CDR3 is 13 residues long. Germline V gene sequence: CDR1 SGHNT, CDR2 YYREEE (reference sequence). The V segment lost 3 bases and the J segment 4 bases; nucleotides outside the gene matches: 3. The CDR3 is CASSSTGTYGYTF. CDR3 nucleotides: TGTGCCAGCAGCTCGACAGGGACCTATGGCTACACCTTC.

This clone was found once. V is TRBV7-9 and J is TRBJ2-7; 7 bases are shared with TRBD2. Unmatched junction bases numbered 12, after V lost 4 bases and J lost 3 bases. Germline-derived CDR1 and CDR2 are SEHNR and FQNEAQ (reference sequence). There are 16 residues in the CDR3. In DNA form, the CDR3 reads TGTGCCAGCAGCTCCAGCGCCGGGACTATCCTCTACGAGCAGTACTTC. As protein: CASSSSAGTILYEQYF. The full variable domain, in which reference TRBV7-9 and TRBJ2-7 provide the parts outside the CDR3, is DTGVSQNPRHKITKRGQNVTFRCDPISEHNRLYWYRQTLGQGPEFLTYFQNEAQLEKSRLLSDRFSAERPKGSFSTLEIQRTEQGDSAMYLCASSSSAGTILYEQYFGPGTRLTVT.

The J gene is TRBJ1-1, the V gene TRBV5-6, with a possible D match to TRBD1 (5 bases). Between the trimmed V and J ends, which lost 1 base and 4 bases, there was a span of 17 bases. CDR1 SGHDT and CDR2 YYEEEE come from the germline V gene. The CDR3 is 16 amino acids. This CDR3 is CASSLRAQGVITEAFF. The CDR3, as DNA: TGTGCCAGCAGCTTGAGGGCCCAGGGCGTAATCACTGAAGCTTTCTTT.